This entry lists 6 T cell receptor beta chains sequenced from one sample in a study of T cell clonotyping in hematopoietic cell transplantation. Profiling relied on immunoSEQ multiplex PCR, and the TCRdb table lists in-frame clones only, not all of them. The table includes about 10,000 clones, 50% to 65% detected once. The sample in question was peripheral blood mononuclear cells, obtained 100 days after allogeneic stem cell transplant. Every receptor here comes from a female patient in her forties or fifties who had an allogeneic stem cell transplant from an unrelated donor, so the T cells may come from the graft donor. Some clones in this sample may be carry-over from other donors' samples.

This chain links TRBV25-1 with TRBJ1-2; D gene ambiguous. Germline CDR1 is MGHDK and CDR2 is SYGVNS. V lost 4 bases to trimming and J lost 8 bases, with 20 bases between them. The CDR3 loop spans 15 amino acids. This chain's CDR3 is CASSAPRTGTGGYTF. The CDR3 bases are TGTGCCAGCAGTGCCCCAAGGACCGGCACGGGGGGCTACACCTTC.

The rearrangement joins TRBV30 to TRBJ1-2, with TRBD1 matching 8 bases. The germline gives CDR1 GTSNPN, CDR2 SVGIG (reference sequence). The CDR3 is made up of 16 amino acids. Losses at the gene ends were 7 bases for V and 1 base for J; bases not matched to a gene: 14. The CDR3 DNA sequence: TGTGCCTTCCGGGACAGGACGATAACCCTTAACTATGGCTACACCTTC. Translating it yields CAFRDRTITLNYGYTF.

The DNA for the CDR3 is TGCAGCGCCGCGTACGAGCAGTACTTC. Its translation is CSAAYEQYF. The gene calls are TRBV29-1 and TRBJ2-7; D gene unclear. V lost 7 bases to trimming and J lost 4 bases, with 5 bases between them. Germline values: CDR1 SQVTM, CDR2 ANQGSEA. The CDR3 covers 9 residues.

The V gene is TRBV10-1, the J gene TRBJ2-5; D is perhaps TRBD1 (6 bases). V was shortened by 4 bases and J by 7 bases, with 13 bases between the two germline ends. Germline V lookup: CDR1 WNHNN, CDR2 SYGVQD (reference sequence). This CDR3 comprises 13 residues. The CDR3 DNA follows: TGCGCCAGCAGTGCCGGGACACCGCGGACCCAGTACTTC. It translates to CASSAGTPRTQYF.

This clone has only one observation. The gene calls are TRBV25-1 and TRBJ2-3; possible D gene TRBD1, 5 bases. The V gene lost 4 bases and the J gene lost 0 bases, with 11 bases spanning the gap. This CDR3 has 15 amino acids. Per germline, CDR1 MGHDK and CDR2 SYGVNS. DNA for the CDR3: TGTGCCAGCAGTGTGACAGAGTCTAGCACAGATACGCAGTATTTT. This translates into CASSVTESSTDTQYF.

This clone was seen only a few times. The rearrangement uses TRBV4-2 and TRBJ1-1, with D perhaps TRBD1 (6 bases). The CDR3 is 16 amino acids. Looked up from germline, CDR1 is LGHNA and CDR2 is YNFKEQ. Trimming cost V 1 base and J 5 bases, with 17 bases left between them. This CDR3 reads CASSQGTRQGSTEAFF. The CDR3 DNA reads TGTGCCAGCAGCCAAGGAACTAGGCAGGGGTCGACTGAAGCTTTCTTT.